The 23 T cell receptor beta chains in this list originate from one sample, sequenced in a study of cytomegalovirus exposure and HLA in healthy donors. Use of 60 Vbeta and 13 Jbeta primers characterized the PCR. Sequencing was performed with immunoSEQ multiplex PCR; in TCRdb, only in-frame clones are kept and a portion is missing. The data show about 150,000 clones, 75% to 90% seen once. Sequencing input: PBMCs. These receptors were obtained from a man aged 25 to 40 in good health and CMV-seropositive.

The chain recombines TRBV11-2 with TRBJ2-7; TRBD2 agrees at 9 bases. Trimming took 8 bases from V and 4 from J; bases not matched to a gene: 12. Germline values: CDR1 SGHAT, CDR2 FQNNGV. This CDR3 is 15 amino acids long. The DNA of the CDR3 is TGTGCCAGCTGCGTTGAGGGACTAGCCTTTTACGAGCAGTACTTC. Its translation: CASCVEGLAFYEQYF.

V is TRBV7-9 and J is TRBJ2-3; 10 bases fit TRBD2. V shed 4 bases and J 5 bases; nucleotides not matched to a gene: 6. The CDR3 runs to 15 residues. Germline V gene lookup returns CDR1 SEHNR and CDR2 FQNEAQ (reference sequence). CDR3 sequence: CASSSLAGSGDTQYF. Written as DNA, the CDR3 is TGTGCCAGCAGCTCACTAGCGGGATCAGGAGATACGCAGTATTTT.

V gene TRBV19 combines with J gene TRBJ1-2; D might be TRBD1 (6 bases). CDR1 and CDR2 from the germline V gene are LNHDA and SQIVND (reference sequence). Deletions cut 6 bases from V and 5 bases from J, with 16 bases between. The CDR3 is made up of 14 amino acids. The CDR3, as DNA: TGTGCCAGTAGCCCGGACAGTGGATTTTATGGCTACACCTTC. This codes for CASSPDSGFYGYTF.

This sequence joins TRBV18 and TRBJ2-1, with D possibly TRBD1 on 6 matching bases. V was trimmed by 3 bases and J by 2 bases, leaving 14 bases between them. The CDR3 sequence is 16 residues long. Germline values: CDR1 KGHSH, CDR2 LQKENI. The CDR3 sequence: CASSPPQGITYNEQFF. The CDR3 DNA sequence: TGTGCCAGCTCACCCCCACAGGGTATCACCTACAATGAGCAGTTCTTC.

In this sample, this clone turned up a few times. The V and J genes are TRBV30 and TRBJ2-7, with 9 bases aligning to TRBD2. CDR1 is GTSNPN and CDR2 is SVGIG in the germline V gene (reference sequence). The V segment lost 0 bases and the J segment 5 bases; nucleotides outside the gene matches: 8. The CDR3 runs 15 residues. CDR3 loop: CAWSVGGRALDEQYF. CDR3 in DNA: TGTGCCTGGAGTGTTGGCGGGAGGGCCCTTGACGAGCAGTACTTC.

This clone was picked up a small number of times. The chain combines TRBV18 with TRBJ2-7, with 10 bases that match TRBD1. Germline V gene data show CDR1 as KGHSH and CDR2 as LQKENI. The CDR3 contains 13 residues. The J segment lost 5 bases and the V segment lost 8 bases, leaving 6 bases of the junction unmatched. The CDR3 here is CASAGQGRDEQYF. Written as DNA, the CDR3 is TGTGCCAGCGCGGGACAGGGGCGAGACGAGCAGTACTTC.

To note about this clone: One end of the junction does not line up with germline, which may come from a read error. The sample holds other DNA sequences that translate to the same CDR3. The gene calls are TRBV6-5 and TRBJ2-5, with a tentative D call TRBD1 (5 bases). Looked up from germline, CDR1 is MNHEY and CDR2 is SVGAGI. This CDR3 comprises 12 residues. The chain's CDR3 is CASRHVQETQYF. For the CDR3, the DNA is TGTGCCAGCAGACACGTACAGGAGACTCAGTACTTC.

This chain connects TRBV5-6 to TRBJ1-3; D is unresolved. The CDR3 loop spans 14 amino acids. V shed 0 bases and J shed 4 bases, with 8 bases lying between them. Germline V gene sequence: CDR1 SGHDT, CDR2 YYEEEE. In DNA, the CDR3 is TGTGCCAGCAGCTTGGAAACAAACGGAAACACCATATATTTT. This sequence encodes CASSLETNGNTIYF.

This clone was recorded only once. The chain carries TRBV10-1 and TRBJ1-4, with TRBD1 matching over 8 bases. CDR1 is WNHNN and CDR2 is SYGVQD in the germline V gene (reference sequence). After removal of 3 bases from V and 10 bases from J, the junction contained 10 bases not matched to a gene. The CDR3 totals 15 residues. The CDR3 spells CASSDEGTGYGKLFF. Written as DNA, the CDR3 is TGCGCCAGCAGTGACGAGGGGACAGGATACGGAAAACTGTTTTTT.

The CDR3 DNA is TGTGCCAGCAGTTCTATACGGACTAGCGGGATCTACGAGCAGTACTTC. Translation gives CASSSIRTSGIYEQYF. The rearrangement links TRBV27 to TRBJ2-7; 12 bases match TRBD2. After removal of 4 bases from V and 3 bases from J, the junction contained 7 bases not matched to a gene. Germline CDR1 and CDR2: MNHEY and SMNVEV (reference sequence). CDR3 size: 16 residues.

The CDR3: CASSSPAGGRTGELFF. In DNA form, the CDR3 reads TGTGCCAGTAGTTCTCCCGCGGGGGGGCGGACCGGGGAGCTGTTTTTT. J is TRBJ2-2 and V is TRBV19; 9 bases are shared with TRBD2. Germline V gene data show CDR1 as LNHDA and CDR2 as SQIVND (reference sequence). The CDR3 consists of 16 residues. V was pared by 5 bases and J by 5 bases, with 9 bases of the junction left unmatched.

The chain is built from TRBV7-8 and TRBJ1-5, with D perhaps TRBD1 (5 bases). The CDR3 runs to 14 residues. Germline V gene data show CDR1 as SGHVS and CDR2 as FQNEAQ. Trimming cost V 5 bases and J 11 bases, with 19 bases left between them. The CDR3 spells CASSPEDTVLAQHF. CDR3 bases: TGTGCCAGCAGCCCAGAGGACACGGTCCTGGCCCAGCATTTT.

The chain carries TRBV7-2 and TRBJ2-7; 11 nucleotides align to TRBD2. This CDR3 is built from 15 residues. Germline V CDR1 and CDR2: SGHTA, FQGNSA. The ends lost 5 bases at V and 3 bases at J; junction bases unmatched: 6. CDR3 region: CASSTQGLAVYEQYF. As DNA, the CDR3 is TGTGCCAGCAGCACACAGGGACTAGCGGTCTACGAGCAGTACTTC.

The chain couples TRBV5-1 to TRBJ1-1; D unclear. The CDR3 contains 14 residues. Germline V gene lookup returns CDR1 SGHRS and CDR2 YFSETQ. Trimming left V 2 bases short and J 0 bases short, with 8 bases between. The CDR3 DNA reads TGCGCCAGCAGCTTCACCGACATGAACACTGAAGCTTTCTTT. Amino acids: CASSFTDMNTEAFF. Combining the CDR3 with reference TRBV5-1 and TRBJ1-1 gives the whole variable domain KAGVTQTPRYLIKTRGQQVTLSCSPISGHRSVSWYQQTPGQGLQFLFEYFSETQRNKGNFPGRFSGRQFSNSRSEMNVSTLELGDSALYLCASSFTDMNTEAFFGQGTRLTVV.

A few counts support this clone. V gene TRBV5-1 combines with J gene TRBJ1-1; TRBD1 is a possible D gene (6 bases). V dropped 3 bases and J dropped 2 bases, with 17 bases sitting between them. This CDR3 is 16 amino acids long. Germline-derived CDR1 and CDR2 are SGHRS and YFSETQ. As DNA, the CDR3 is TGCGCCAGCAGCTCTGGGGCAGGGGTTATTAACACTGAAGCTTTCTTT. This translates into CASSSGAGVINTEAFF.

The V call is TRBV4-1, the J call TRBJ2-5, with D hard to call. Germline assignment: CDR1 MGHRA and CDR2 YSYEKL. V lost 5 bases, J lost 1 base, and 11 bases lay in between. This CDR3 is built from 14 residues. CDR3 nucleotide sequence: TGCGCCAGCAGCGTTCAGGCAGGCCAAGAGACCCAGTACTTC. Translation gives CASSVQAGQETQYF.

The gene calls are TRBV12-1 and TRBJ2-7; the listed D gene, TRBD2, was not tested against the DNA. TRBV12-1 corresponds to a pseudogene. The CDR3 extends over 12 amino acids. CDR3 sequence reads: CASGLEIHEQYF. In DNA form, the CDR3 reads TGTGCCAGCGGACTTGAGATCCACGAGCAGTACTTC.

V gene TRBV4-3 combines with J gene TRBJ2-3, with TRBD2 matching over 8 bases. V lost 0 bases, J lost 8 bases, and 16 bases stayed unmatched. The CDR3 consists of 18 residues. CDR1 is LGHNA, CDR2 YSLEER, per germline. The CDR3 DNA follows: TGCGCCAGCAGCCAAGATCTTACCTCGGGGCTAGCGGGTAGTACGCAGTATTTT. Its protein product is CASSQDLTSGLAGSTQYF.

For this clone: The sample carries other DNA sequences with the same CDR3. The chain combines TRBV2 with TRBJ2-7, with 8 nucleotides matching TRBD2. CDR3 length equals 15 residues. Per germline, CDR1 SNHLY and CDR2 FYNNEI. V shed 3 bases and J 4 bases; nucleotides not matched to a gene: 8. CDR3 region: CASSDVGLDRYEQYF. CDR3 coding DNA: TGTGCCAGCAGTGACGTGGGACTAGATAGGTACGAGCAGTACTTC.

The chain joins TRBV7-8 to TRBJ1-3; 7 bases line up with TRBD1. V was clipped by 5 bases and J by 3 bases; unmatched bases: 10. Germline CDR1 is SGHVS and CDR2 is FQNEAQ. The CDR3 contains 16 residues. The CDR3 here is CASSRNPTGIGNTIYF. In DNA, the CDR3 is TGTGCCAGCAGCAGAAACCCGACAGGGATTGGAAACACCATATATTTT.

The rearrangement joins TRBV6-5 to TRBJ2-2; a weak D match, TRBD2 (7 bases). V lost 0 bases and J 4 bases, leaving 12 bases between the germline ends. The CDR3 sequence is 16 residues long. CDR1 is MNHEY, CDR2 SVGAGI, per germline. CDR3 sequence: CASSYSGGPGTGELFF. CDR3 nucleotides: TGTGCCAGCAGTTACTCCGGGGGGCCGGGCACCGGGGAGCTGTTTTTT.

This sequence joins TRBV15 and TRBJ1-3; D remains unclear. From germline, CDR1 is LNHNV and CDR2 YYDKDF (reference sequence). V lost 3 bases and J lost 6, with 9 bases in between. There are 13 residues in the CDR3. The CDR3 bases are TGTGCCACCAGCAGCGGGTTTGAAAACACCATATATTTT. Its translation: CATSSGFENTIYF.

The chain is built from TRBV5-1 and TRBJ1-2; 8 bases are shared with TRBD1. The CDR3 is 13 amino acids. Germline lookup yields CDR1 SGHRS and CDR2 YFSETQ. V shed 4 bases and J 8 bases; nucleotides not matched to a gene: 7. CDR3 amino acids: CASSGDRLRGYTF. Here the CDR3 DNA reads TGCGCCAGCAGCGGGGACAGGCTCAGGGGCTACACCTTC.